The rows below give T cell receptor beta chains drawn from one sample of a study of OX40 agonist ivuxolimab in advanced cancers. This table comes from immunoSEQ multiplex PCR, and its TCRdb copy is limited to in-frame clones, with some not included. Found here are about 98,000 clones, just under 95% of them singletons; the top ten hold around 0.28%. The sequencing here drew on CD4+ or CD8+ T cells sorted from blood, taken in a trial of the OX40 agonist ivuxolimab. These receptors all stem from an adult with an advanced solid tumor such as melanoma, head and neck, liver or kidney cancer. Both conserved end residues are trimmed from each CDR3.

>TRBV28|TRBJ1-5
ASSLFRERQPQH
>TRBV30|TRBJ2-7
AWSETGVYYEQY
>TRBV7-9|TRBJ2-1
ASSSSGGREQF
>TRBV11-2|TRBJ1-3
ASSFGLFSGNTIY
>TRBV7-3|TRBJ2-1
ASSPGSKNEQF
>TRBV6-5|TRBJ1-1
ASSYSNIQDF
>TRBV6-6|TRBJ1-1
ASTDAAGRTEAF
>TRBV7-9|TRBJ2-5
ASSLQGTATQY
>TRBV4-2|TRBJ1-4
ASSQDRGHQNEKLF
>TRBV7-2|TRBJ1-1
ASKWGQDGEAF